The 9 T cell receptor beta chains given below trace back to one sample, sequenced in a study of response to subunit inactivated influenza vaccine. TCRdb re-derived calls from the RT-PCR reads in MiXCR, one entry per CDR3 protein. The repertoire has over 450,000 distinct CDR3 sequences, over 10% of them found once; the top ten carry about 12%. The input for sequencing was PBMCs from blood, taken 35 to 45 days after vaccination. The receptors derive from a middle-aged man who received an inactivated influenza vaccine.

This clonotype occurred many times. The gene calls are TRBV7-2 and TRBJ1-6; D call uncertain. V was shortened by 5 bases and J by 11 bases, with 16 bases between the two germline ends. Germline assignment: CDR1 SGHTA and CDR2 FQGNSA. The CDR3 runs to 14 residues. The CDR3 nucleotides read TGTGCCAGCAGCATGGACTCTTGGCCGCCACCCCTCCACTTT. It translates to CASSMDSWPPPLHF.

This clonotype occurred many times. The chain couples TRBV5-1 to TRBJ1-6, with 9 bases lining up with TRBD1. Per the germline V gene, CDR1 is SGHRS and CDR2 is YFSETQ. CDR3 length: 14 amino acids. The junction had 5 bases not matched to a gene; V was cut back by 5 bases and J by 8 bases. CDR3 protein: CASRPDRGYSPLHF. In DNA form, the CDR3 reads TGCGCCAGCAGACCGGACAGGGGATATTCACCCCTCCACTTT.

The chain couples TRBV6-1 to TRBJ2-5, with a tentative D call TRBD1 (6 bases). The V gene lost 6 bases and the J gene lost 4 bases, with 15 bases spanning the gap. Germline V gene sequence: CDR1 MNHNS, CDR2 SASEGT. The CDR3 loop spans 14 amino acids. The CDR3 loop is CASRPQGSGETQYF. CDR3 sequence (DNA): TGTGCCAGCAGACCACAGGGAAGTGGAGAGACCCAGTACTTC.

This clonotype turned up a few times. The chain employs TRBV10-3 and TRBJ2-3, with a tentative D call TRBD2 (6 bases). CDR1 is ENHRY, CDR2 SYGVKD, per germline. V lost 5 bases to trimming and J lost 1 base, with 16 bases between them. This CDR3 has 16 residues. The CDR3 loop is CAISSSGGIGTDTQYF. In nucleotides, the CDR3 is TGTGCCATCAGTTCTAGTGGAGGGATTGGCACAGATACGCAGTATTTT.

The rearrangement joins TRBV20-1 to TRBJ2-7; 11 nucleotides line up with TRBD2. CDR1 DFQATT and CDR2 SNEGSKA come from the germline V gene (reference sequence). V lost 5 bases and J lost 1; bases outside the gene matches: 4. The CDR3 length is 14 residues. CDR3 amino acids: CSAGTSGGSYEQYF. The DNA of the CDR3 is TGCAGTGCTGGGACTAGCGGAGGGTCCTACGAGCAGTACTTC.

Only a few counts were recorded for this clonotype. The rearrangement links TRBV20-1 to TRBJ2-3, with D uncertain. Germline loops: CDR1 DFQATT, CDR2 SNEGSKA (reference sequence). There are 13 residues in the CDR3. The V and J ends lost 3 bases and 7 bases respectively, with 14 bases between them. CDR3 coding DNA: TGCAGTGCTAGGGACCCCGTAGTGAATACGCAGTATTTT. Protein product: CSARDPVVNTQYF.

This clonotype has a handful of counts. This chain joins TRBV20-1 and TRBJ2-3; D ambiguous. The CDR3 is made up of 12 amino acids. CDR1 DFQATT and CDR2 SNEGSKA come from the germline V gene (reference sequence). Trimming removed 4 bases at V and 2 bases at J, with 7 bases between. CDR3 residues: CSAKPYTDTQYF. The DNA of the CDR3 is TGCAGTGCTAAACCCTACACAGATACGCAGTATTTT.

The chain links TRBV20-1 to TRBJ2-1; D remains unclear. V dropped 4 bases and J dropped 4 bases, with 14 bases sitting between them. The CDR3 spans 14 residues. CDR1 and CDR2 from the germline V gene are DFQATT and SNEGSKA (reference sequence). The CDR3 protein is CSAKGNSFYNEQFF. The DNA of the CDR3 is TGCAGTGCTAAAGGGAACAGTTTTTACAATGAGCAGTTCTTC.

This rearrangement joins TRBV12-3 or TRBV12-4 to TRBJ2-7, with D perhaps TRBD2 (6 bases). CDR3 size: 16 residues. Trimming stripped 1 base from V and 0 bases from J, with 13 bases between. In DNA form, the CDR3 reads TGTGCCAGCAGTTTAGTACCGGGACTCGTCTCCTACGAGCAGTACTTC. This translates into CASSLVPGLVSYEQYF.